Each of the 18 T cell receptor beta chains below was sequenced from the same sample in a study of cytomegalovirus exposure and HLA in healthy donors. The study ran its PCR with 60 Vbeta and 13 Jbeta primers. Sequencing was performed with immunoSEQ multiplex PCR; in TCRdb, only in-frame clones are kept and a portion is missing. This table has more than 85,000 clones, approximately 82% appearing once. What was sequenced was PBMCs. Every receptor here comes from a man aged 25-40 years in good health and CMV-seropositive.

The genes are TRBV7-2 and TRBJ2-5, with 8 bases matching TRBD1. The J call is in doubt because the DNA end fits TRBJ2-7 better. Germline assignment: CDR1 SGHTA and CDR2 FQGNSA. This CDR3 contains 14 residues. The CDR3 sequence is CASSLGGQGHEQYF. In nucleotides, the CDR3 is TGTGCCAGCAGCTTAGGTGGACAGGGTCACGAGCAGTACTTC.

The chain employs TRBV7-2 and TRBJ1-2; no reliable D call. V was pared by 1 base and J by 4 bases, with 13 bases between. There are 15 residues in the CDR3. Looked up from germline, CDR1 is SGHTA and CDR2 is FQGNSA. CDR3 nucleotides: TGTGCCAGCAGCTTAGGACTCGAACTGAGCTATGGCTACACCTTC. It encodes CASSLGLELSYGYTF.

V is TRBV7-2 and J is TRBJ2-3; tentatively, D is TRBD2 (5 bases). Per the germline V gene, CDR1 is SGHTA and CDR2 is FQGNSA. Trimming removed 1 base from V and 4 bases from J, with 9 bases in between. The CDR3 totals 14 residues. In DNA form, the CDR3 reads TGTGCCAGCAGCTTAGAGGTGAGGGCAGATACGCAGTATTTT. It yields the protein CASSLEVRADTQYF.

A few counts support this clone. The genes are TRBV7-9 and TRBJ2-1; 8 bases match TRBD1. Germline lookup yields CDR1 SEHNR and CDR2 FQNEAQ (reference sequence). The CDR3 runs to 15 residues. The junction had 9 bases not matched to a gene; V was cut back by 5 bases and J by 6 bases. The CDR3 DNA reads TGTGCCAGCAGCAGGGGGGACAGGAACTTCAATGAGCAGTTCTTC. It encodes CASSRGDRNFNEQFF.

The chain links TRBV5-6 to TRBJ2-7, with D perhaps matching TRBD2 (5 bases). The length of the CDR3 is 15 residues. CDR1 is SGHDT, CDR2 YYEEEE, per germline. The V and J ends lost 3 bases and 0 bases respectively, with 13 bases between them. The DNA of the CDR3 is TGTGCCAGCAGCTCCGGACTCATGAGCTCCTACGAGCAGTACTTC. Protein: CASSSGLMSSYEQYF.

The V and J genes are TRBV11-3 and TRBJ2-1; D remains unclear. Germline assignment: CDR1 SGHNT and CDR2 YENEEA. CDR3 length: 13 amino acids. The V gene lost 5 bases and the J gene lost 2 bases, with 7 bases spanning the gap. The CDR3 coding sequence is TGTGCCAGCAGCGGAGCACCCTACAATGAGCAGTTCTTC. Translated, it gives CASSGAPYNEQFF.

V is TRBV2 and J is TRBJ2-2; 10 bases match TRBD2. CDR1 and CDR2 from the germline V gene are SNHLY and FYNNEI. The V gene end was trimmed by 4 bases and the J gene end by 8 bases; junction bases not matched to a gene: 7. CDR3 size: 15 residues. The CDR3 here is CASSAQRGGLGELFF. CDR3 DNA sequence: TGTGCCAGCAGTGCGCAGCGGGGGGGCTTGGGGGAGCTGTTTTTT.

V and J are TRBV7-2 and TRBJ2-3; the D gene is possibly TRBD2 (7 bases). The CDR3 sequence is 16 residues long. V shed 5 bases and J shed 7 bases, with 22 bases lying between them. Germline V gene lookup returns CDR1 SGHTA and CDR2 FQGNSA. CDR3 sequence reads: CASSLKGAGASNTQYF. CDR3 sequence (DNA): TGTGCCAGCAGCCTCAAGGGTGCGGGGGCCTCTAATACGCAGTATTTT.

The V and J genes are TRBV5-6 and TRBJ2-7; TRBD2 aligns across 12 bases. CDR1 and CDR2 from the germline V gene are SGHDT and YYEEEE. The V segment lost 4 bases and the J segment 3 bases; nucleotides outside the gene matches: 5. CDR3 length: 15 residues. DNA of the CDR3: TGTGCCAGCAGCGCGACGACTAGCGGGGGCTACGAGCAGTACTTC. Protein: CASSATTSGGYEQYF. The full variable domain, completed using reference TRBV5-6 and TRBJ2-7, is DAGVTQSPTHLIKTRGQQVTLRCSPKSGHDTVSWYQQALGQGPQFIFQYYEEEERQRGNFPDRFSGHQFPNYSSELNVNALLLGDSALYLCASSATTSGGYEQYFGPGTRLTVT.

The J gene is TRBJ1-5, the V gene TRBV6-1; no clear D. Germline assignment: CDR1 MNHNS and CDR2 SASEGT. Trimming took off 0 bases at V and 4 bases at J, with 4 bases between the two ends. The CDR3 contains 13 residues. The CDR3 sequence: CASSEAGNQPQHF. As DNA, the CDR3 is TGTGCCAGCAGTGAAGCCGGGAATCAGCCCCAGCATTTT.

The chain employs TRBV10-3 and TRBJ2-7; 11 bases agree with TRBD1. Trimming cost V 6 bases and J 2 bases; bases outside gene matches: 3. Germline assignment: CDR1 ENHRY and CDR2 SYGVKD. The CDR3 is made up of 14 amino acids. CDR3 bases: TGTGCCATCAGCCGGACAGGGGGCCCCTACGAGCAGTACTTC. It encodes CAISRTGGPYEQYF.

The chain has TRBV5-1 and TRBJ2-7, with 7 bases identical to TRBD1. With V trimmed by 4 bases and J by 3 bases, 13 bases remained unmatched. The CDR3 covers 16 residues. In germline, CDR1 is SGHRS, CDR2 YFSETQ. The CDR3 spells CASSTGTGEDLYEQYF. For the CDR3, the DNA is TGCGCCAGCAGCACGGGAACAGGGGAAGATCTCTACGAGCAGTACTTC. The full variable domain, with the rest looked up from reference TRBV5-1 and TRBJ2-7, is KAGVTQTPRYLIKTRGQQVTLSCSPISGHRSVSWYQQTPGQGLQFLFEYFSETQRNKGNFPGRFSGRQFSNSRSEMNVSTLELGDSALYLCASSTGTGEDLYEQYFGPGTRLTVT.

The rearrangement uses TRBV4-3 and TRBJ2-3; no clear D gene. V was clipped by 0 bases and J by 2 bases, with 9 bases between them. The CDR3 extends over 15 amino acids. Germline CDR1 reads LGHNA; CDR2 reads YSLEER. Written as DNA, the CDR3 is TGCGCCAGCAGCCAAGATCCCAGTAACACAGATACGCAGTATTTT. This encodes CASSQDPSNTDTQYF.

This clone came up once. The chain has TRBV2 and TRBJ2-5, with TRBD2 identical over 10 bases. The CDR3 runs to 16 residues. V was pared by 2 bases and J by 2 bases, with 5 bases of the junction left unmatched. Germline V CDR1 and CDR2: SNHLY, FYNNEI. In DNA form, the CDR3 reads TGTGCCAGCAGTGAATCGCTGACTAGCGGGCAAGAGACCCAGTACTTC. Protein: CASSESLTSGQETQYF. The full variable domain, in which reference TRBV2 and TRBJ2-5 provide the parts outside the CDR3, is EPEVTQTPSHQVTQMGQEVILRCVPISNHLYFYWYRQILGQKVEFLVSFYNNEISEKSEIFDDQFSVERPDGSNFTLKIRSTKLEDSAMYFCASSESLTSGQETQYFGPGTRLLVL.

The chain carries TRBV19 and TRBJ1-1; 11 bases agree with TRBD1. With V trimmed by 5 bases and J by 4 bases, 3 bases remained unmatched. Germline CDR1 is LNHDA and CDR2 is SQIVND (reference sequence). The CDR3 is 14 residues long. This CDR3 is CASSPGQGATEAFF. The DNA for the CDR3 is TGTGCCAGTAGTCCCGGACAGGGGGCCACTGAAGCTTTCTTT.

The genes are TRBV28 and TRBJ1-2; 8 bases are shared with TRBD1. The germline V gene has CDR1 MDHEN and CDR2 SYDVKM. This CDR3 is 14 amino acids long. V shed 8 bases and J 5 bases; nucleotides not matched to a gene: 10. CDR3 region: CASVRTGRAYGYTF. The CDR3 coding sequence is TGTGCCAGCGTAAGGACAGGGCGCGCGTATGGCTACACCTTC.

This chain connects TRBV14 to TRBJ2-3, with a tentative D call TRBD1 (6 bases). The V end lost 5 bases, the J end lost 2 bases, and 11 bases lay between the germline ends. This CDR3 is built from 14 residues. Germline-derived CDR1 and CDR2 are SGHDN and FVKESK. CDR3 sequence (DNA): TGTGCCAGCAGCTGGACAGAGTACACAGATACGCAGTATTTT. This codes for CASSWTEYTDTQYF.

The chain carries TRBV5-6 and TRBJ2-1; possible D gene TRBD1, 6 bases. Trimming took off 4 bases at V and 2 bases at J, with 13 bases between the two ends. The CDR3 has 15 residues. Germline lookup yields CDR1 SGHDT and CDR2 YYEEEE. The DNA for the CDR3 is TGTGCCAGCAGCCTTACAGGGTTCCCCTACAATGAGCAGTTCTTC. It encodes CASSLTGFPYNEQFF.